A selection of T cell receptor beta chains follows, all from one sample in a study of blood T cell repertoires in COVID-19. Measured with immunoSEQ multiplex PCR; TCRdb has only the in-frame clones, and not every one. This table has roughly 90,000 clones, around 82% appearing once. The sequencing input was peripheral blood. Receptors originate from a woman older than 75 with COVID-19, enrolled during active disease. The CDR3 runs from the conserved cysteine through the conserved F or W. Each record gives: V gene, clone size, J gene, D gene, CDR3 DNA, CDR3 protein. D genes are given only for firm matches. Clone sizes are given selectively: once, few, many, or a class where the clone is expanded.

V gene: TRBV4-2; clone size: -; J gene: TRBJ1-1; D gene: -; CDR3 DNA: TGTGCCAGCAGCCAAGATGGACAGTACACTGAAGCTTTCTTT; CDR3 protein: CASSQDGQYTEAFF
V gene: TRBV7-9; clone size: -; J gene: TRBJ2-1; D gene: TRBD2; CDR3 DNA: TGTGCCAGCAGCTTGGCCGGGACTAGCGGGAAGCAGTTCTTC; CDR3 protein: CASSLAGTSGKQFF
V gene: TRBV5-1; clone size: -; J gene: TRBJ2-3; D gene: TRBD2; CDR3 DNA: TGCGCCAGCAGCTCCCTTAACTTGGCGGGAGATAGCACAGATACGCAGTATTTT; CDR3 protein: CASSSLNLAGDSTDTQYF
V gene: TRBV5-1; clone size: -; J gene: TRBJ2-1; D gene: TRBD2; CDR3 DNA: TGCGCCAGCAGCTTGGTGGGCGGGAGTGGCTACAATGAGCAGTTCTTC; CDR3 protein: CASSLVGGSGYNEQFF
V gene: TRBV5-1; clone size: -; J gene: TRBJ2-5; D gene: -; CDR3 DNA: TGCGCCAGCAGCTTGGCGGGGAGGGAGACCCAGTACTTC; CDR3 protein: CASSLAGRETQYF
V gene: TRBV18; clone size: -; J gene: TRBJ2-7; D gene: -; CDR3 DNA: TGTGCCAGCTCACCATTTCCCCTATCCTACGAGCAGTACTTC; CDR3 protein: CASSPFPLSYEQYF
V gene: TRBV29-1; clone size: -; J gene: TRBJ2-1; D gene: TRBD1; CDR3 DNA: TGCAGCGTTAAAGGGGGCGGATTCTCCTACAATGAGCAGTTCTTC; CDR3 protein: CSVKGGGFSYNEQFF
V gene: TRBV4-2; clone size: -; J gene: TRBJ1-5; D gene: -; CDR3 DNA: TGTGCCAGCAGCCAAGCAGGTTCCGGGGGTATGGGCAATCAGCCCCAGCATTTT; CDR3 protein: CASSQAGSGGMGNQPQHF
V gene: TRBV28; clone size: -; J gene: TRBJ2-4; D gene: -; CDR3 DNA: TGTGCCAGCAGTTTATTCGGGGCCAAAAACATTCAGTACTTC; CDR3 protein: CASSLFGAKNIQYF
V gene: TRBV7-2; clone size: -; J gene: TRBJ1-2; D gene: TRBD1; CDR3 DNA: TGTGCCAGCAGCTTAACCGGGACAGCAAACTATGGCTACACCTTC; CDR3 protein: CASSLTGTANYGYTF
V gene: TRBV19; clone size: -; J gene: TRBJ1-2; D gene: -; CDR3 DNA: TGTGCCAGTAGTTTGCGGCAGGGAAGGGGCTACACCTTC; CDR3 protein: CASSLRQGRGYTF
V gene: TRBV6-4; clone size: -; J gene: TRBJ1-2; D gene: TRBD1; CDR3 DNA: TGTGCCAGCAGTGACGGAGGGGGCATAGGCTACACCTTC; CDR3 protein: CASSDGGGIGYTF
V gene: TRBV10-3; clone size: -; J gene: TRBJ1-1; D gene: -; CDR3 DNA: TGTGCCTGCGGGGAAGGAGTGAACACTGAAGCTTTCTTT; CDR3 protein: CACGEGVNTEAFF
V gene: TRBV5-1; clone size: -; J gene: TRBJ2-7; D gene: -; CDR3 DNA: TGCGCCAGCAGCTTGGTCCGCAGCGAGAGCTCCTACGAGCAGTACTTC; CDR3 protein: CASSLVRSESSYEQYF
V gene: TRBV18; clone size: -; J gene: TRBJ1-5; D gene: -; CDR3 DNA: TGTGCCAGCTCATTCTTACAGGGAGGGAATCAGCCCCAGCATTTT; CDR3 protein: CASSFLQGGNQPQHF
V gene: TRBV25-1; clone size: -; J gene: TRBJ2-1; D gene: TRBD1; CDR3 DNA: TGTGCCAGCAGGGGACAGGGAAGAAGTGAGCAGTTCTTC; CDR3 protein: CASRGQGRSEQFF
V gene: TRBV19; clone size: -; J gene: TRBJ2-6; D gene: -; CDR3 DNA: TGTGCCAGTAGTCGGGGCTCTGGGGCCAACGTCCTGACTTTC; CDR3 protein: CASSRGSGANVLTF
V gene: TRBV9; clone size: -; J gene: TRBJ2-6; D gene: -; CDR3 DNA: TGTGCCAGCAGCAAACAGGGCCGCTCTGGGGCCAACGTCCTGACTTTC; CDR3 protein: CASSKQGRSGANVLTF
V gene: TRBV11-2; clone size: -; J gene: TRBJ1-2; D gene: TRBD1; CDR3 DNA: TGTGCCAGCAGCGTCCGGGACAGGGGTTTTGGCTACACCTTC; CDR3 protein: CASSVRDRGFGYTF
V gene: TRBV19; clone size: few; J gene: TRBJ1-2; D gene: -; CDR3 DNA: TGTGCCAGTAGTATTGGAGGGTTCGATGGCTACACCTTC; CDR3 protein: CASSIGGFDGYTF
V gene: TRBV19; clone size: -; J gene: TRBJ1-4; D gene: TRBD1; CDR3 DNA: TGTGCCAGCCGACAGGGGTTCGGTGAAAAACTGTTTTTT; CDR3 protein: CASRQGFGEKLFF
V gene: TRBV9; clone size: -; J gene: TRBJ1-6; D gene: -; CDR3 DNA: TGTGCCAGCAGCGTTGACCCGGGGGGGGGTGATTCACCCCTCCACTTT; CDR3 protein: CASSVDPGGGDSPLHF
V gene: TRBV2; clone size: -; J gene: TRBJ2-1; D gene: -; CDR3 DNA: TGTGCCAGCAGCCTCGGACTGGTCTACAATGAGCAGTTCTTC; CDR3 protein: CASSLGLVYNEQFF
V gene: TRBV30; clone size: once; J gene: TRBJ2-7; D gene: -; CDR3 DNA: TGTGCCTGGAGTGTGGGGGGCTCCTACGAGCAGTACTTC; CDR3 protein: CAWSVGGSYEQYF
V gene: TRBV6-2/TRBV6-3; clone size: -; J gene: TRBJ1-1; D gene: TRBD1; CDR3 DNA: TGTGCCAGCAGTTACGCGGACAGGGGGGGAGGCTTT; CDR3 protein: CASSYADRGGGF
V gene: TRBV4-1; clone size: -; J gene: TRBJ2-1; D gene: TRBD2; CDR3 DNA: TGCGCCAGCAGCCAACCTCTAGCGGGAAAAGACAATGAGCAGTTCTTC; CDR3 protein: CASSQPLAGKDNEQFF
V gene: TRBV5-1; clone size: -; J gene: TRBJ2-3; D gene: -; CDR3 DNA: TGCGCCAGCAGCTTGGGCGCGGCCTTCACAGATACGCAGTATTTT; CDR3 protein: CASSLGAAFTDTQYF
V gene: TRBV6-5; clone size: -; J gene: TRBJ2-7; D gene: TRBD2; CDR3 DNA: TGTGCCAGCAGGCCAGAGCGGGGGGCATCCTACGAGCAGTACTTC; CDR3 protein: CASRPERGASYEQYF
V gene: TRBV11-2; clone size: -; J gene: TRBJ1-3; D gene: -; CDR3 DNA: TGTGCCAGCAGCCGACGAATGGGCGACTCTGGAAACACCATATATTTT; CDR3 protein: CASSRRMGDSGNTIYF
V gene: TRBV10-3; clone size: -; J gene: TRBJ2-5; D gene: -; CDR3 DNA: TGTGCCATCATGCGGTCCAGCGGGGAGACCCAGTACTTC; CDR3 protein: CAIMRSSGETQYF
V gene: TRBV27; clone size: -; J gene: TRBJ2-7; D gene: -; CDR3 DNA: TGTGCCAGCAGCAGGGGCTACGAGCAGTACTTC; CDR3 protein: CASSRGYEQYF
V gene: TRBV30; clone size: -; J gene: TRBJ1-1; D gene: -; CDR3 DNA: TGTGCCTGGAGTTGGGGGCAAGGCACTGAAGCTTTCTTT; CDR3 protein: CAWSWGQGTEAFF
V gene: TRBV3-1/TRBV3-2; clone size: -; J gene: TRBJ1-1; D gene: -; CDR3 DNA: TGTGCCAGCAGCCAAGGCGCCTCCCTCACTGAAGCTTTCTTT; CDR3 protein: CASSQGASLTEAFF
V gene: TRBV11-2; clone size: -; J gene: TRBJ2-7; D gene: -; CDR3 DNA: TGTGCCAGCAGCTTAAAACAGGGTGCTTACTCCTACGAGCAGTACTTC; CDR3 protein: CASSLKQGAYSYEQYF
V gene: TRBV20-1; clone size: -; J gene: TRBJ1-5; D gene: -; CDR3 DNA: TGCAGTGCTAGTTCGGGGGGTCAGCCCCAGCATTTT; CDR3 protein: CSASSGGQPQHF
V gene: TRBV9; clone size: -; J gene: TRBJ1-4; D gene: -; CDR3 DNA: TGTGCCAGCAGCGGAGACAGGACCCGAAATGAAAAACTGTTTTTT; CDR3 protein: CASSGDRTRNEKLFF
V gene: TRBV5-4; clone size: -; J gene: TRBJ1-6; D gene: TRBD1; CDR3 DNA: TGTGCCAGCAGCAGAAACCGGGACAGGGTTGATTCACCCCTCCACTTT; CDR3 protein: CASSRNRDRVDSPLHF
V gene: TRBV5-1; clone size: -; J gene: TRBJ2-7; D gene: TRBD1; CDR3 DNA: TGCGCCAGCAGCCCAACCGGGACAGGGGGTTACGAGCAGTACTTC; CDR3 protein: CASSPTGTGGYEQYF
V gene: TRBV7-7; clone size: -; J gene: TRBJ2-5; D gene: TRBD2; CDR3 DNA: TGTGCTAGCAGCTTGGGGACTAGTGGTCGGGAGACCCAGTACTTC; CDR3 protein: CASSLGTSGRETQYF
V gene: TRBV20-1; clone size: -; J gene: TRBJ2-7; D gene: -; CDR3 DNA: TGCAGTGCTAGTCAGGCGCGACACGGGATCTACGAGCAGTACTTC; CDR3 protein: CSASQARHGIYEQYF
V gene: TRBV11-1; clone size: once; J gene: TRBJ2-7; D gene: -; CDR3 DNA: TGTGCCAGCAGCTTAGGGGTCGCGGTCTACGAGCAGTACTTC; CDR3 protein: CASSLGVAVYEQYF
V gene: TRBV7-8; clone size: few; J gene: TRBJ1-2; D gene: TRBD1; CDR3 DNA: TGTGCCAGCAGCCTCCGGACAGGGGAGGGCTACACCTTC; CDR3 protein: CASSLRTGEGYTF
V gene: TRBV2; clone size: once; J gene: TRBJ2-1; D gene: TRBD2; CDR3 DNA: TGTGCCAGCAGTGGCCGGACTAGGGACGGCGAGCAGTTCTTC; CDR3 protein: CASSGRTRDGEQFF
V gene: TRBV3-1/TRBV3-2; clone size: -; J gene: TRBJ1-2; D gene: TRBD1; CDR3 DNA: TGTGCCAGCAGGTTTACGGGACAGGGGGGCTACACCTTC; CDR3 protein: CASRFTGQGGYTF
V gene: TRBV30; clone size: -; J gene: TRBJ2-7; D gene: -; CDR3 DNA: TGTGCCTGGAGTCGTCGGCAGGGGAATACCTACGAGCAGTACTTC; CDR3 protein: CAWSRRQGNTYEQYF
V gene: TRBV9; clone size: -; J gene: TRBJ2-5; D gene: TRBD2; CDR3 DNA: TGTGCCAGCAGCTCCGAGGGACTAGCGGGACAAGAGACCCAGTACTTC; CDR3 protein: CASSSEGLAGQETQYF
V gene: TRBV30; clone size: -; J gene: TRBJ1-1; D gene: -; CDR3 DNA: TGTGCCTGGAGCGTAATGAACACTGAAGCTTTCTTT; CDR3 protein: CAWSVMNTEAFF
V gene: TRBV19; clone size: few; J gene: TRBJ2-1; D gene: TRBD2; CDR3 DNA: TGTGCCAGTGAGACTAGCGGGAGCTACAATGAGCAGTTCTTC; CDR3 protein: CASETSGSYNEQFF
V gene: TRBV5-6; clone size: -; J gene: TRBJ1-6; D gene: -; CDR3 DNA: TGTGCCAGCAGCCCAGGGGCACAACGGCGTAATTCACCCCTCCACTTT; CDR3 protein: CASSPGAQRRNSPLHF